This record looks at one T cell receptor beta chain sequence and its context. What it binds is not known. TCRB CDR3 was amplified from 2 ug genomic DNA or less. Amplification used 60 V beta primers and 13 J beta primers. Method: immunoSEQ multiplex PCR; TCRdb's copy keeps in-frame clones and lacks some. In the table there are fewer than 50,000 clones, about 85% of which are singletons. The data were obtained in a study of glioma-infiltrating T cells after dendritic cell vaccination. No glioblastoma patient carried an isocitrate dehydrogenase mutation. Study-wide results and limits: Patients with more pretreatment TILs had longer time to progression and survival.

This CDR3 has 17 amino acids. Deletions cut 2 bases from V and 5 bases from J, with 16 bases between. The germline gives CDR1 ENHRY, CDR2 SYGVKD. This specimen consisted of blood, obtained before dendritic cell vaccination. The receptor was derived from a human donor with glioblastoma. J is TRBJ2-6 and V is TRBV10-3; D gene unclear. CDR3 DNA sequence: TGTGCCATCAGTGAGAACACCTGTCAAAGTCGGGCCAACGTCCTGACTTTC. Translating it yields CAISENTCQSRANVLTF.